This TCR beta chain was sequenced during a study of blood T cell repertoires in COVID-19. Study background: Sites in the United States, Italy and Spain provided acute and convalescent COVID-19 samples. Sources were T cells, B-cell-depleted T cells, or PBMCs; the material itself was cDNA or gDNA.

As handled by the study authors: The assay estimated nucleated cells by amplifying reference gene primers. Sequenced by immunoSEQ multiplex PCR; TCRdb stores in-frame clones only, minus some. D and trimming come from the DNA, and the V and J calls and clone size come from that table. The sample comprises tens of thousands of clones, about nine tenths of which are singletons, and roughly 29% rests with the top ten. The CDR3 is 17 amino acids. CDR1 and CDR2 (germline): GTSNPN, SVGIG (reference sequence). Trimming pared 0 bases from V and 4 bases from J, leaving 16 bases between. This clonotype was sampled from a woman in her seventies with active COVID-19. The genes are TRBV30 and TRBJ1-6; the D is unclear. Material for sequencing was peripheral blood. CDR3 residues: CAWSVPLSLRYNSPLHF. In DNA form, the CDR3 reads TGTGCCTGGAGTGTTCCGCTGAGTTTGAGGTATAATTCACCCCTCCACTTT.